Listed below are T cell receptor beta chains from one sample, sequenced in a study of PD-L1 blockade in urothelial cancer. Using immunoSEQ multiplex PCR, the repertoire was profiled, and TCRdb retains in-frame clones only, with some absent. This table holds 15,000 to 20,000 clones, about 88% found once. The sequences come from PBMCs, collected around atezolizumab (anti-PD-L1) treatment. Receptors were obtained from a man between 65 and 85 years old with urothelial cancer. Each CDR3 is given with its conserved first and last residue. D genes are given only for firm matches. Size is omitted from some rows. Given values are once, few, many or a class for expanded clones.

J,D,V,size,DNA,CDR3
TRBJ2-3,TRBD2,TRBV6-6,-,TGTGCCAGCAGGACTAGCGGCCAAAGCACAGATACGCAGTATTTT,CASRTSGQSTDTQYF
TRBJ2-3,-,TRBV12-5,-,TGTGCTAGTGGTTTGGCATCGACAGGCAGAGATACGCAGTATTTT,CASGLASTGRDTQYF
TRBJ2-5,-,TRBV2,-,TGTGCCAGCAATATGGCGAGCGGCAAACAAGAGACCCAGTACTTC,CASNMASGKQETQYF
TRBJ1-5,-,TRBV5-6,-,TGTGCCAGCAGCTTTGGGGCGGGCAATCAGCCCCAGCATTTT,CASSFGAGNQPQHF
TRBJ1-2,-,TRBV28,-,TGTGCCAGCACTCTGACATTAAACTATGGCTACACCTTC,CASTLTLNYGYTF
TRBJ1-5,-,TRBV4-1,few,TGCGCCAGCAGCCAAGATTCGGGCAATCAGCCCCAGCATTTT,CASSQDSGNQPQHF
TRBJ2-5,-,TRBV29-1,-,TGCAGCGTTGAGACAAAGGGGGAGACCCAGTACTTC,CSVETKGETQYF
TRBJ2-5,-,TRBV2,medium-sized,TGTGCCAGCAGAGTCGAGGGATACGGGGAGACCCAGTACTTC,CASRVEGYGETQYF
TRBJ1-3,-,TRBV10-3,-,TGTGCCATCAGTGCAGGAGGGCCTTTCTCTGGAAACACCATATATTTT,CAISAGGPFSGNTIYF
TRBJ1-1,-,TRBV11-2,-,TGTGCCAGCAGCTTAGACGTGAACACTGAAGCTTTCTTT,CASSLDVNTEAFF
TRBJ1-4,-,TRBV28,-,TGTGCCAGCAGTACTCCGACAGCAAGAAATGAAAAACTGTTTTTT,CASSTPTARNEKLFF
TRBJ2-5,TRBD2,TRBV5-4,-,TGTGCCAGCAGCTTGGACGGGTCTAGCGGGCAAGAGACCCAGTACTTC,CASSLDGSSGQETQYF
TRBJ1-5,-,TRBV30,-,TGTGCCTGGAACAGGGAAGGCAATCAGCCCCAGCATTTT,CAWNREGNQPQHF
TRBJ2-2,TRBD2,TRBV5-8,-,TGTGCCAGCAGCTTCCGGTCCGGGACTAGCTCTGGGGAGCTGTTTTTT,CASSFRSGTSSGELFF
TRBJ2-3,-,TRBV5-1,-,TGCGCCAGCAGCTCAGGGGGGACTAGTGGGGTCACAGATACGCAGTATTTT,CASSSGGTSGVTDTQYF
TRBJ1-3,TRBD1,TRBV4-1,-,TGCGCCAGCAGCCAAAACCGGGACAGTTCCGACACCATATATTTT,CASSQNRDSSDTIYF
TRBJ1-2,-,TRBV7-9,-,TGTGCCAGCAGCTTAGGGGCAGGGAATATAATGGATGGCTACACCTTC,CASSLGAGNIMDGYTF
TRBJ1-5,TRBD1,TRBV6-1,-,TGTGCCAGCAGCTGGGACAGAAGCAATCAGCCCCAGCATTTT,CASSWDRSNQPQHF
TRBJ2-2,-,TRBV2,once,TGTGCCAGCAGCGCGATAGCGCGGGGATCCGGGGAGCTGTTTTTT,CASSAIARGSGELFF
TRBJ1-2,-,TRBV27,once,TGTGCCAGCAGTTTCACAGGGCTTTCTGGCTACACCTTC,CASSFTGLSGYTF
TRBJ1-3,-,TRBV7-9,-,TGTGCCAGCAGCTTGGAAGGGGTCGGAAACACCATATATTTT,CASSLEGVGNTIYF
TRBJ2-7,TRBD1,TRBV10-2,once,TGCGCCAGCAGTGAGCAGGGGGCAATCGAGCAGTACTTC,CASSEQGAIEQYF
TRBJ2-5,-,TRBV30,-,TGTGCCTGGACCCCCGGGACAAGATACCAAGAGACCCAGTACTTC,CAWTPGTRYQETQYF
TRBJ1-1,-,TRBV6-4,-,TGTGCCAGCAGTGACTCCTCACTCGGCACTGAAGCTTTCTTT,CASSDSSLGTEAFF
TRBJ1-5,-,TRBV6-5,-,TGTGCCAGCGGGGGGGTAAGCAATCAGCCCCAGCATTTT,CASGGVSNQPQHF
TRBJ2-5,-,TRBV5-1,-,TGCGCCAGCAGCTTAGGGGCCCAACCACCAGAGACCCAGTACTTC,CASSLGAQPPETQYF
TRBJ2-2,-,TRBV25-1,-,TGTGCCAGCAGTCCCCAGGGCACCGGGGAGCTGTTTTTT,CASSPQGTGELFF
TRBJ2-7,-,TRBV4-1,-,TGCGCCAGCAGCCGCGAACCCGGGATTTACTACGAGCAGTACTTC,CASSREPGIYYEQYF
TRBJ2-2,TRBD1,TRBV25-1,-,TGTGCCAGCAGTGTGGACAGGGGGTTAACCGGGGAGCTGTTTTTT,CASSVDRGLTGELFF
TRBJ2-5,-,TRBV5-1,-,TGCGCCAGCAGCCAGGGCCGCCAAGAGACCCAGTACTTC,CASSQGRQETQYF
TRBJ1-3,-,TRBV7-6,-,TGTGCCAGCAGCTTAGGGGGGGGAAGGATTAACACCATATATTTT,CASSLGGGRINTIYF
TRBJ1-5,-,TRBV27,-,TGTGCCAGCAAACTAGCAGGGTCTGGCAATCAGCCCCAGCATTTT,CASKLAGSGNQPQHF
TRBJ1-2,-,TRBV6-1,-,TGTGCCAGCAGTACCCTGAGGGAGATAAACTATGGCTACACCTTC,CASSTLREINYGYTF
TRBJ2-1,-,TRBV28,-,TGTGCCACCACGGGTGTAAGCTCCTACAATGAGCAGTTCTTC,CATTGVSSYNEQFF
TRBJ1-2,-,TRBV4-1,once,TGCGCCAGCAGTCACCCACAGGGTGGCTACACCTTC,CASSHPQGGYTF
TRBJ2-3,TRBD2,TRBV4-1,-,TGCGCCAGCAGCCAAGATCCTAGCGGGGGGGCTGCAGATACGCAGTATTTT,CASSQDPSGGAADTQYF
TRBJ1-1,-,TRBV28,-,TGTGCCAGCAGTTTTGCTACCCCCACTGAAGCTTTCTTT,CASSFATPTEAFF
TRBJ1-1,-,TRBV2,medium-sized,TGTGCCAGCAGTGTGGGAATAGGGAGAAGGAACACTGAAGCTTTCTTT,CASSVGIGRRNTEAFF
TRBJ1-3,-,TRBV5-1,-,TGCGCCAGCAGCTTGTGGGCCAGGGGAACAGGAAACACCATATATTTT,CASSLWARGTGNTIYF
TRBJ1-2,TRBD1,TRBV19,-,TGTGCCAGTAGTTCTCAAACAGGGGGTGATTATGGCTACACCTTC,CASSSQTGGDYGYTF
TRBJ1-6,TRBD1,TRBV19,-,TGTGCCAGTAGTCCCTGGGACAGGGGTAATTCACCCCTCCACTTT,CASSPWDRGNSPLHF
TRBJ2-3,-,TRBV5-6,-,TGTGCCAGCAGCTTAGTCGGGGGGCTCACAGATACGCAGTATTTT,CASSLVGGLTDTQYF